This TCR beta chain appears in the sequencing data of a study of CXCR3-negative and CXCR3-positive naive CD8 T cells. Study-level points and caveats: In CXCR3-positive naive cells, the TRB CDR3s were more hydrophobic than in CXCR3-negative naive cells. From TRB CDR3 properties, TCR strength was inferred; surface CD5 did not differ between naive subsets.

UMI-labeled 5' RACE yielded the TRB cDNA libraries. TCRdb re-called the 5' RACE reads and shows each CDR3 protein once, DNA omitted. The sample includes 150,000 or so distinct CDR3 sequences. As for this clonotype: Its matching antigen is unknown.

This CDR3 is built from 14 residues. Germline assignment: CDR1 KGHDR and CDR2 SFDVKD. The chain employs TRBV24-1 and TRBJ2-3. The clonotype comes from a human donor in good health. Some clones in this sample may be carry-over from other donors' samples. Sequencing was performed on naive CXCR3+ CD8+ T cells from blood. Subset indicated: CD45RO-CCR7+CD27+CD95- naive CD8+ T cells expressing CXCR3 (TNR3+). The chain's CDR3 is CATSDLRDTDTQYF.